This TCR beta chain originates from a study of blood T cell repertoires in COVID-19. The junction had 3 bases not matched to a gene; V was cut back by 1 base and J by 10 bases. Germline lookup yields CDR1 GTSNPN and CDR2 SVGIG (reference sequence). The CDR3 contains 13 residues. The data were produced by immunoSEQ multiplex PCR, yet TCRdb's version contains in-frame clones alone and is incomplete. The sample shows about 250,000 clones, around 88% of them seen only once. The source is a woman in her twenties or thirties with COVID-19, enrolled during active disease. The chain is built from TRBV30 and TRBJ2-1, with 11 nucleotides matching TRBD2. Sequencing used peripheral blood. The CDR3 spells CAWSAGLAGEQFF. The CDR3 DNA sequence: TGTGCCTGGAGTGCCGGACTAGCGGGCGAGCAGTTCTTC.